This T cell receptor beta chain was found in a study of cytotoxic CD8 clonotypes in ibrutinib-treated CLL. CDR1 and CDR2 (germline): LNHDA, SQIVND (reference sequence). This CDR3 is 17 amino acids long. V gave up 2 bases and J gave up 0 bases, with 14 bases separating them. Investigators sought sequencing depths of between 1 in 200,000 and 1 in 1 million T cells. TCRdb's copy holds only in-frame clones and misses some; the assay was immunoSEQ multiplex PCR. The sample includes more than 300,000 clones, approximately 80% of them seen just once. Study conclusions and caveats: Relative to age-matched healthy donors, clonality at baseline was higher, and it tracked circulating CD8+ T-cell counts. Clonality, elevated at ibrutinib response, dropped back toward baseline at progression.

A remark on this clone: Antigen: not known.

The V and J genes are TRBV19 and TRBJ1-3; D ambiguous. Sequencing used PBMCs, obtained before ibrutinib treatment. The receptor's source is a human donor with chronic lymphocytic leukemia. Written as DNA, the CDR3 is TGTGCCAGTAGTATACGCCCACAGCTCAGCTCTGGAAACACCATATATTTT. Protein: CASSIRPQLSSGNTIYF.